One and the same sample provided the 25 T cell receptor beta chains below, sequenced in a study of T cell responses to AZD1222 COVID-19 vaccine. Data came from immunoSEQ multiplex PCR; TCRdb stores just in-frame clones and leaves some out. The sample comprises 130,000 to 150,000 clones, over 75% of which are singletons, and over 1.1% rests with the top ten. This specimen was peripheral blood, taken on day 0 of AZD1222 vaccination. These receptors were taken from an adult in good health.

This chain connects TRBV18 to TRBJ2-2; no clear D. V was pared by 0 bases and J by 1 base, with 18 bases between. CDR3 length: 19 residues. Germline loops: CDR1 KGHSH, CDR2 LQKENI. CDR3 in DNA: TGTGCCAGCTCACCACCAACGACGCTGGGCCAGCGGAACACCGGGGAGCTGTTTTTT. Its translation is CASSPPTTLGQRNTGELFF.

The chain uses TRBV25-1 and TRBJ1-3; D not resolved. Germline V CDR1 and CDR2: MGHDK, SYGVNS. V was clipped by 4 bases and J by 2 bases, with 15 bases between them. The CDR3 totals 16 residues. The CDR3 DNA sequence: TGTGCCAGCAGTGGAAGTTTTACAAGTGCTGGAAACACCATATATTTT. It codes for CASSGSFTSAGNTIYF.

The genes are TRBV19 and TRBJ2-2; 7 bases are shared with TRBD2. Germline V gene sequence: CDR1 LNHDA, CDR2 SQIVND (reference sequence). CDR3 length: 15 residues. After removal of 3 bases from V and 7 bases from J, the junction contained 8 bases not matched to a gene. The CDR3 DNA follows: TGTGCCAGTAGTATGTGGGCGGGAGTAGGCGGGGAGCTGTTTTTT. It encodes CASSMWAGVGGELFF. Filled out from reference TRBV19 and TRBJ2-2, the complete variable domain reads DGGITQSPKYLFRKEGQNVTLSCEQNLNHDAMYWYRQDPGQGLRLIYYSQIVNDFQKGDIAEGYSVSREKKESFPLTVTSAQKNPTAFYLCASSMWAGVGGELFFGEGSRLTVL.

The V and J genes are TRBV27 and TRBJ1-6; 9 nucleotides align to TRBD1. This CDR3 comprises 14 residues. Germline V lookup: CDR1 MNHEY, CDR2 SMNVEV (reference sequence). V lost 6 bases to trimming and J lost 8 bases; unmatched junction nucleotides: 5. The CDR3 loop reads CASSPGQGDSPLHF. CDR3 bases: TGTGCCAGCAGCCCGGGACAGGGAGATTCACCCCTCCACTTT.

This chain links TRBV6-2 or TRBV6-3 with TRBJ1-5; D remains ambiguous. The CDR3 extends over 16 amino acids. V lost 0 bases and J 4 bases, leaving 13 bases between the germline ends. Germline loops: CDR1 MNHEY, CDR2 SVGEGT. CDR3 sequence reads: CASSYSIQWRNQPQHF. The CDR3 coding sequence is TGTGCCAGCAGTTACTCGATCCAATGGAGGAATCAGCCCCAGCATTTT.

The genes are TRBV24-1 and TRBJ2-1, with 12 bases lining up with TRBD2. The junction had 5 bases not matched to a gene; V was cut back by 4 bases and J by 5 bases. This CDR3 has 16 amino acids. Germline V gene lookup returns CDR1 KGHDR and CDR2 SFDVKD. Here the CDR3 reads CATSDTLAGGDNEQFF. The CDR3 nucleotides are TGTGCCACCAGTGACACTCTAGCGGGAGGGGACAATGAGCAGTTCTTC.

This clone was recorded a few times. This sequence joins TRBV18 and TRBJ2-1; D perhaps matches TRBD1 (5 bases). The CDR3 loop spans 14 amino acids. Trimming removed 4 bases at V and 7 bases at J, with 14 bases between. Per germline, CDR1 KGHSH and CDR2 LQKENI. This chain's CDR3 is CASSRSDSTNEQFF. DNA for the CDR3: TGTGCCAGCTCACGGTCCGACAGTACTAATGAGCAGTTCTTC.

V and J are TRBV4-1 and TRBJ2-2, with D possibly matching TRBD2 (6 bases). Looked up from germline, CDR1 is MGHRA and CDR2 is YSYEKL. V lost 0 bases to trimming and J lost 5 bases, with 13 bases between them. The CDR3 has 16 amino acids. The CDR3 region has the DNA TGCGCCAGCAGCCAAGATGCCGTAGGGAGGACCGGGGAGCTGTTTTTT. Protein sequence: CASSQDAVGRTGELFF.

As to this clone: The same CDR3 can be traced to other DNA sequences in this sample. The chain is built from TRBV29-1 and TRBJ1-6; the D is unclear. The CDR3 extends over 13 amino acids. Germline CDR1 reads SQVTM; CDR2 reads ANQGSEA. The ends were cut back, 4 bases at V and 0 bases at J, with 4 bases in the middle. CDR3 sequence: CSVASSYNSPLHF. The CDR3 bases are TGCAGCGTTGCCAGCTCCTATAATTCACCCCTCCACTTT.

The chain joins TRBV30 to TRBJ1-1; maybe TRBD1 (6 bases). V gave up 1 base and J gave up 11 bases, with 11 bases separating them. The CDR3 extends over 11 amino acids. The germline V gene has CDR1 GTSNPN and CDR2 SVGIG (reference sequence). This CDR3 is CAWSAGVAAFF. The DNA for the CDR3 is TGTGCCTGGAGTGCAGGGGTCGCGGCTTTCTTT.

The chain links TRBV6-2 or TRBV6-3 to TRBJ2-3; the D call may be TRBD1 or TRBD2 (5 bases each). The CDR3 contains 15 residues. Between the trimmed V and J ends, which lost 6 bases and 0 bases, there was a span of 13 bases. Germline CDR1 reads MNHEY; CDR2 reads SVGEGT. The CDR3 loop is CASSPLGVSTDTQYF. CDR3 DNA sequence: TGTGCCAGCAGCCCCCTGGGGGTTAGCACAGATACGCAGTATTTT.

This chain joins TRBV9 and TRBJ1-2; D unclear. CDR1 is SGDLS and CDR2 is YYNGEE in the germline V gene. This CDR3 is 12 amino acids long. V lost 4 bases and J lost 8, with 12 bases in between. For the CDR3, the DNA is TGTGCCAGCAGCCCGGATGCGGGGGGCTACACCTTC. Its protein is CASSPDAGGYTF.

The chain carries TRBV5-1 and TRBJ2-7; 9 bases are a match to TRBD2. Germline CDR1 SGHRS, CDR2 YFSETQ. CDR3 size: 15 residues. The V segment lost 1 base and the J segment 0 bases; nucleotides outside the gene matches: 2. DNA for the CDR3: TGCGCCAGCAGCTTGAATAGCGGGAGCTCCTACGAGCAGTACTTC. It is translated as CASSLNSGSSYEQYF. Using reference TRBV5-1 and TRBJ2-7 for the parts outside the CDR3, the full variable domain is KAGVTQTPRYLIKTRGQQVTLSCSPISGHRSVSWYQQTPGQGLQFLFEYFSETQRNKGNFPGRFSGRQFSNSRSEMNVSTLELGDSALYLCASSLNSGSSYEQYFGPGTRLTVT.

This sequence joins TRBV3-1 (or the pseudogene TRBV3-2) and TRBJ2-1; 8 positions match TRBD2. The CDR3 is 15 amino acids. In germline, CDR1 is LGHDT, CDR2 YNNKEL (reference sequence). J was trimmed by 3 bases and V by 3 bases; bases with no gene match: 4. In nucleotides, the CDR3 is TGTGCCAGCAGCCAGCTTCGGGGGGGCTACAATGAGCAGTTCTTC. Its protein product is CASSQLRGGYNEQFF.

The chain couples TRBV6-2 or TRBV6-3 to TRBJ2-1, with 7 bases fitting TRBD2. Germline V gene sequence: CDR1 MNHEY, CDR2 SVGEGT. The length of the CDR3 is 16 residues. V shed 5 bases and J 9 bases; nucleotides not matched to a gene: 16. The DNA of the CDR3 is TGTGCCAGCAGTAAAAGAGGGGCTAGCGGACGAGGTGAGCAGTTCTTC. Amino acid sequence: CASSKRGASGRGEQFF.

The gene calls are TRBV28 and TRBJ1-4; D possibly corresponds to TRBD1 (6 bases). The germline gives CDR1 MDHEN, CDR2 SYDVKM. V lost 5 bases and J 4 bases, leaving 14 bases between the germline ends. The CDR3 has 15 residues. In DNA form, the CDR3 reads TGTGCCAGCAGTCCCCCTCAGGGGCTTAATGAAAAACTGTTTTTT. This translates into CASSPPQGLNEKLFF.

DNA of the CDR3: TGTGCCATCAGTACCGGACAGGACACTGAAGCTTTCTTT. Translation: CAISTGQDTEAFF. The V call is TRBV10-3, the J call TRBJ1-1; 7 positions agree with TRBD1. This CDR3 is 13 amino acids long. CDR1 and CDR2 from the germline V gene are ENHRY and SYGVKD. V lost 5 bases, J lost 3 bases, and 3 bases stayed unmatched.

This clone was observed a few times. V is TRBV27 and J is TRBJ1-2; TRBD1 matches 12 bases. J gave up 7 bases and V 5 bases, and 5 bases lay outside the gene matches. This CDR3 comprises 14 residues. CDR1 and CDR2 (germline): MNHEY, SMNVEV (reference sequence). The CDR3 protein is CASSRGQGASGYTF. The CDR3 bases are TGTGCCAGCAGTCGGGGACAGGGGGCCAGTGGCTACACCTTC.

This chain joins TRBV19 and TRBJ1-1; a possible D gene is TRBD1 (5 bases). Germline V gene data show CDR1 as LNHDA and CDR2 as SQIVND (reference sequence). This CDR3 region has 14 residues. The V end lost 5 bases, the J end lost 1 base, and 11 bases lay between the germline ends. In DNA, the CDR3 is TGTGCCAGTAGTTTGGGACGGGGGAACACTGAAGCTTTCTTT. This gives the protein CASSLGRGNTEAFF.

As for this clone: At one boundary the junction diverges from the germline segment, which might be a read error. This chain joins TRBV6-1 and TRBJ1-5; D is ambiguous. Germline V CDR1 and CDR2: MNHNS, SASEGT. CDR3 length equals 14 residues. CDR3 protein: CASTEGDKHQPQHF. The CDR3 DNA reads TGTGCCAGCACTGAAGGCGACAAACATCAGCCCCAGCATTTT.

This clone was recorded a few times. The chain has TRBV6-5 and TRBJ1-1, with 8 bases fitting TRBD1. The CDR3 is made up of 14 amino acids. From germline, CDR1 is MNHEY and CDR2 SVGAGI. V dropped 6 bases and J dropped 1; count of bases not matched to a gene: 4. The CDR3 loop is CASRHGQGNTEAFF. CDR3 DNA sequence: TGTGCCAGCAGACACGGACAGGGGAACACTGAAGCTTTCTTT.

This CDR3 is CASSQDQGQVYNEQFF. CDR3 coding DNA: TGTGCCAGCAGCCAGGACCAGGGGCAGGTCTACAATGAGCAGTTCTTC. The genes are TRBV14 and TRBJ2-1, with D possibly matching TRBD1 (6 bases). Germline assignment: CDR1 SGHDN and CDR2 FVKESK. Trimming stripped 3 bases from V and 3 bases from J, with 15 bases between. This CDR3 has 16 amino acids.

This chain joins TRBV12-3 or TRBV12-4 and TRBJ1-2; perhaps TRBD1 as D (6 bases). V lost 6 bases and J lost 4, with 12 bases in between. The CDR3 totals 13 residues. The chain's CDR3 is CASSLQGSYGYTF. The CDR3, as DNA: TGTGCCAGCAGCCTACAGGGTTCCTATGGCTACACCTTC.

V gene TRBV6-6 combines with J gene TRBJ1-2, with D hard to call. The germline V gene has CDR1 MNHNY and CDR2 SVGAGI (reference sequence). Trimming shortened V by 2 bases and J by 4 bases, and 8 bases separated the two germline ends. CDR3 size: 13 residues. The CDR3 sequence: CASSYVQIYGYTF. The DNA of the CDR3 is TGTGCCAGCAGTTACGTTCAGATCTATGGCTACACCTTC.

The V call is TRBV7-6, the J call TRBJ1-3; TRBD1 is a possible D gene (6 bases). V was cut by 5 bases and J by 0 bases, with 17 bases left in between. In germline, CDR1 is SGHVS, CDR2 FNYEAQ. The CDR3 consists of 17 residues. In DNA form, the CDR3 reads TGTGCCAGCAGCCAATATAGGGGGGGAGACTCTGGAAACACCATATATTTT. Translated: CASSQYRGGDSGNTIYF. The whole variable domain, remainder taken from reference TRBV7-6 and TRBJ1-3, is GAGVSQSPRYKVTKRGQDVALRCDPISGHVSLYWYRQALGQGPEFLTYFNYEAQQDKSGLPNDRFSAERPEGSISTLTIQRTEQRDSAMYRCASSQYRGGDSGNTIYFGEGSWLTVV.